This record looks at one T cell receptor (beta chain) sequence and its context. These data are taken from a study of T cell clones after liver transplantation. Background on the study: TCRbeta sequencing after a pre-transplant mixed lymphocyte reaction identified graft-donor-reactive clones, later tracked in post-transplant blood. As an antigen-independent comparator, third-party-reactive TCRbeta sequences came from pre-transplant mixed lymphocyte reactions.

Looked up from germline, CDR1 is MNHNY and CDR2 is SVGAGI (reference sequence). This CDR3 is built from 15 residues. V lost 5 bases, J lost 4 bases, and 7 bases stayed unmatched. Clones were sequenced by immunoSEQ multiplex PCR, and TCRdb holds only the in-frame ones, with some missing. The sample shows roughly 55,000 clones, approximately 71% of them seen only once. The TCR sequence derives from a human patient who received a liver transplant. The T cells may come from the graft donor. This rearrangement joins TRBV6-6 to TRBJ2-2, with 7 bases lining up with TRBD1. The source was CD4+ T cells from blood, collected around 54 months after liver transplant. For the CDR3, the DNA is TGTGCCAGCAGTCAACGACAGGGCACCACCGGGGAGCTGTTTTTT. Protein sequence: CASSQRQGTTGELFF.